This TCR beta chain was retrieved from a study of shared clonotypes between healthy human individuals. General observations from the study: Tissues were not sampled, only blood, and their repertoires likely differ. Clonotypes that were shared across a handful of donors made up 4.5% to 5% of naive CD4 clonotypes.

The germline V gene has CDR1 ENHRY and CDR2 SYGVKD. The CDR3 length is 17 residues. The ends were cut back, 2 bases at V and 0 bases at J, with 16 bases in the middle. The assay was immunoSEQ multiplex PCR, and TCRdb's table has in-frame clones only and misses some. The data contain some 630,000 clones, about 96% of them singletons. With respect to this clone: Its antigen is unknown.

Terminally differentiated effector memory CD45RA+ cells were excluded by CCR7 positive selection of CD45RO-negative cells. This TCR was sampled from a woman aged 30 to 39 in good health. What was sequenced was naive CD8+ T cells sorted from blood. The chain carries TRBV10-3 and TRBJ1-2; possible D gene TRBD1, 6 bases. This CDR3 is CAISERGAHRANYGYTF. Written as DNA, the CDR3 is TGTGCCATCAGTGAGCGGGGGGCGCATAGGGCTAACTATGGCTACACCTTC.